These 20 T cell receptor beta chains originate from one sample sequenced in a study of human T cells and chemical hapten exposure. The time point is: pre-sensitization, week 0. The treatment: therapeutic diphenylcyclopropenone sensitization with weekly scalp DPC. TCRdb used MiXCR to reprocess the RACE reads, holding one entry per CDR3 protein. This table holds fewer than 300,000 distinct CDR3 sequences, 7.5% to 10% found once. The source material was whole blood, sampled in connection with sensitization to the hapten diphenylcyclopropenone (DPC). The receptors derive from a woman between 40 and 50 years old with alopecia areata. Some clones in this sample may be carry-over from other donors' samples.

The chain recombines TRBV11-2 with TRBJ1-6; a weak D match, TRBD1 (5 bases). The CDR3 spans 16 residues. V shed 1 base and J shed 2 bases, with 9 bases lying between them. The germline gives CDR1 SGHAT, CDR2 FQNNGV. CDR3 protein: CASSLAGGPYNSPLHF. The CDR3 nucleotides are TGTGCCAGCAGCTTAGCTGGGGGACCCTATAATTCACCCCTCCACTTT. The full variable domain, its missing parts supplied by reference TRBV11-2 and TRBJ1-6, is EAGVAQSPRYKIIEKRQSVAFWCNPISGHATLYWYQQILGQGPKLLIQFQNNGVVDDSQLPKDRFSAERLKGVDSTLKIQPAKLEDSAVYLCASSLAGGPYNSPLHFGNGTRLTVT.

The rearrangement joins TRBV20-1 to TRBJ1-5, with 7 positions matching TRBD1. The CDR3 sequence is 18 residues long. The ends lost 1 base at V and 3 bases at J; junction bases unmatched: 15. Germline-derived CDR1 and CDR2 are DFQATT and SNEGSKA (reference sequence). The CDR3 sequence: CSARGQGGWSLHNQPQHF. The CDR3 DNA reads TGCAGTGCTAGAGGACAGGGCGGGTGGTCCCTCCACAATCAGCCCCAGCATTTT.

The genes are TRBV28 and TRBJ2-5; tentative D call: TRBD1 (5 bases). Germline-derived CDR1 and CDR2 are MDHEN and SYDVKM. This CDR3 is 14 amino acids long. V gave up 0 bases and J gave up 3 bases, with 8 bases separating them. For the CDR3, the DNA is TGTGCCAGCAGTTTATGGGACAAAGAAGAGACCCAGTACTTC. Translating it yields CASSLWDKEETQYF.

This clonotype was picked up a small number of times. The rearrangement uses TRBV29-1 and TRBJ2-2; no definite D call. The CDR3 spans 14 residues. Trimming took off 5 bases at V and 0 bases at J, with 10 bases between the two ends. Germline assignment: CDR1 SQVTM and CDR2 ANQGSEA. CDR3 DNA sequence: TGCAGCGTTAGGACGAGCGCGAACACCGGGGAGCTGTTTTTT. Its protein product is CSVRTSANTGELFF.

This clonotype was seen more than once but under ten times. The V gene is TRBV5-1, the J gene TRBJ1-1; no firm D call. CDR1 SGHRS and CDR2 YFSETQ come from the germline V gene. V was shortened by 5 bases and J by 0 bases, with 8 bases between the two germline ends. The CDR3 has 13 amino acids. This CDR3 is CASRKELNTEAFF. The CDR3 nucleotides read TGCGCCAGCAGAAAAGAGTTGAACACTGAAGCTTTCTTT.

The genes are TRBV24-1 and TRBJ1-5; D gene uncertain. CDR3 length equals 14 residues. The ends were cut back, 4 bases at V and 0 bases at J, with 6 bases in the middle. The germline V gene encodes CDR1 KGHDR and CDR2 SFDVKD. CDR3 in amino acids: CATSDGYSNQPQHF. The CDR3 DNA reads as TGTGCCACCAGTGACGGGTATAGCAATCAGCCCCAGCATTTT.

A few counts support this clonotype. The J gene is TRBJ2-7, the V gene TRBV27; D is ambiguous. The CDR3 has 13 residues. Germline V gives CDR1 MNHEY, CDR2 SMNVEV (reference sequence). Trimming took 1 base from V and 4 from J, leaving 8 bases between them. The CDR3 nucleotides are TGTGCCAGCAGTTTATACGGCTTTTACGAGCAGTACTTC. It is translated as CASSLYGFYEQYF.

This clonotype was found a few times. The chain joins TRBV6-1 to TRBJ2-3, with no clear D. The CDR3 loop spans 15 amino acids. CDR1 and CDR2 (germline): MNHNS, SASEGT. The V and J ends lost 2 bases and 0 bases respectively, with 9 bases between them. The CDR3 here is CASSENRPSTDTQYF. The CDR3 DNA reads TGTGCCAGCAGTGAAAATAGGCCCAGCACAGATACGCAGTATTTT.

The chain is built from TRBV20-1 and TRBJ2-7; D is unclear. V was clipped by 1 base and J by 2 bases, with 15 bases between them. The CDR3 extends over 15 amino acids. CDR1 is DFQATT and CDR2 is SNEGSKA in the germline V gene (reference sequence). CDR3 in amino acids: CSARGLNRPPYEQYF. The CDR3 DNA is TGCAGTGCTAGAGGTCTCAACCGGCCCCCCTACGAGCAGTACTTC.

The CDR3 DNA reads as TGTGCCAGCAGCTTAGCTACTAGGGAAAGCAATGAGCAGTTCTTC. Its protein is CASSLATRESNEQFF. The genes are TRBV11-2 and TRBJ2-1, with a weak D call TRBD2 (5 bases). This CDR3 is 15 amino acids long. Trimming took off 1 base at V and 6 bases at J, with 13 bases between the two ends. Per the germline V gene, CDR1 is SGHAT and CDR2 is FQNNGV.

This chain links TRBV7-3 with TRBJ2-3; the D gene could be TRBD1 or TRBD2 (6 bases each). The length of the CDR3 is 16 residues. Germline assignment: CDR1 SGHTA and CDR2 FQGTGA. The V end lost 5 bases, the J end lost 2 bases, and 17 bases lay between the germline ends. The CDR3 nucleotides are TGTGCCAGCAGCCCCTTTGGGGGGCTAGTCACAGATACGCAGTATTTT. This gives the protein CASSPFGGLVTDTQYF.

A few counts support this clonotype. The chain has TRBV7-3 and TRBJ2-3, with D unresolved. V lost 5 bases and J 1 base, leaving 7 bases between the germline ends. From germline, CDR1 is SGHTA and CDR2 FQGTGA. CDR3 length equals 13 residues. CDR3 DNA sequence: TGTGCCAGCAGCCGAACCCGCACAGATACGCAGTATTTT. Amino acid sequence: CASSRTRTDTQYF.

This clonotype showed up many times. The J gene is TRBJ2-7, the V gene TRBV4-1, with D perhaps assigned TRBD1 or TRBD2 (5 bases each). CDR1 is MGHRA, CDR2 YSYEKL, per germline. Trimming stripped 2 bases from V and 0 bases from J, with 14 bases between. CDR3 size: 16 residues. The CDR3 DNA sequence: TGCGCCAGCAGCCAACCGGGACGGTTAAGCTCCTACGAGCAGTACTTC. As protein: CASSQPGRLSSYEQYF.

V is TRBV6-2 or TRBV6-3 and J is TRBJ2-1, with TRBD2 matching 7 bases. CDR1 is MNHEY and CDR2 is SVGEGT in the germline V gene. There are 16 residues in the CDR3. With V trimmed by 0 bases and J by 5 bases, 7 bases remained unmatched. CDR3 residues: CASSYSTRTSNNEQFF. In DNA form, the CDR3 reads TGTGCCAGCAGTTACTCGACCCGGACTAGTAACAATGAGCAGTTCTTC.

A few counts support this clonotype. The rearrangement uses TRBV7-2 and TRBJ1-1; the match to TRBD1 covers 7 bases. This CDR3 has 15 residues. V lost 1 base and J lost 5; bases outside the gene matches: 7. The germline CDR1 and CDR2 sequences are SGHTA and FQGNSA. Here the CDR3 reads CASSLVTGVGTEAFF. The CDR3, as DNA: TGTGCCAGCAGCTTAGTAACAGGGGTTGGGACTGAAGCTTTCTTT.

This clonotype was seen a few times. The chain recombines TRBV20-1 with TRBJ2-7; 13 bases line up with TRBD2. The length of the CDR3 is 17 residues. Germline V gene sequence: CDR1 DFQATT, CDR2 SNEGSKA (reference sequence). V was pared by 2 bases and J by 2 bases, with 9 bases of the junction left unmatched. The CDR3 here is CSARPRTGTSGTYEQYF. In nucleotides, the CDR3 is TGCAGTGCTAGACCAAGGACCGGGACTAGCGGGACCTACGAGCAGTACTTC.

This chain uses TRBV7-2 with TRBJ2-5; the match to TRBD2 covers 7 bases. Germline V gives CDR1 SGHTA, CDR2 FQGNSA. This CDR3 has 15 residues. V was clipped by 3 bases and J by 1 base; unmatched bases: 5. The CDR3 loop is CASSLIAGTQETQYF. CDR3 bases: TGTGCCAGCAGCTTGATAGCGGGTACCCAAGAGACCCAGTACTTC. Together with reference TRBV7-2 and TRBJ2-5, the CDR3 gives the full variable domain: GAGVSQSPSNKVTEKGKDVELRCDPISGHTALYWYRQSLGQGLEFLIYFQGNSAPDKSGLPSDRFSAERTGGSVSTLTIQRTQQEDSAVYLCASSLIAGTQETQYFGPGTRLLVL.

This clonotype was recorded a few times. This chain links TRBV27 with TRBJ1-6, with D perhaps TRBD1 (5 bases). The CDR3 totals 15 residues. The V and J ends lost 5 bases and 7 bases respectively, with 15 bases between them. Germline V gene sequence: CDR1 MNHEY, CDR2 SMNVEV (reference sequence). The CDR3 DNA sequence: TGTGCCAGCAGTCCTTTACCGGGGGACAATTCACCCCTCCACTTT. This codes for CASSPLPGDNSPLHF.

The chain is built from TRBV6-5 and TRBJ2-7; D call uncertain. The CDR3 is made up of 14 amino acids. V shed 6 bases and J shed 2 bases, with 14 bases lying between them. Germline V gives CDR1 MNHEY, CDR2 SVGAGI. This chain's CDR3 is CASRPDMWAYEQYF. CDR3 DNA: TGTGCCAGCAGACCTGACATGTGGGCCTACGAGCAGTACTTC.

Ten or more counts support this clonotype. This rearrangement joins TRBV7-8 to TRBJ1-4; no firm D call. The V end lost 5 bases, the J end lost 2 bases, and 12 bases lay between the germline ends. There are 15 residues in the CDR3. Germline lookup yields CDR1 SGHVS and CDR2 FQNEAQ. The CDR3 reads CASSRDRSTNEKLFF. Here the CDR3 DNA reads TGTGCCAGCAGCCGAGACCGGAGCACTAATGAAAAACTGTTTTTT.